These T cell receptor beta chains were read from a single sample in a study of graft-versus-host responses after intestinal transplantation. This table comes from immunoSEQ multiplex PCR, and its TCRdb copy is limited to in-frame clones, with some not included. There are approximately 88,000 clones in the sample; almost 90% occur only once, and less than 0.12% lies in the top ten. These receptors have no identified antigens. The source was unstimulated CD4+ T cells sorted from spleen or lymph node cells, collected before intestinal transplant. These receptors came from a human donor who received an intestinal transplant. Both conserved end residues are part of each CDR3. The D gene is left open where the match is weak. Some rows have no size entry. The others give once, few or many, or a class for an expanded clone.

-,TRBJ2-2,TRBV9,-,CASSVASAGNTGELFF,TGTGCCAGCAGCGTAGCGTCAGCGGGGAACACCGGGGAGCTGTTTTTT
-,TRBJ2-7,TRBV6-1,-,CASSVGQYEQYF,TGTGCCAGCAGTGTAGGACAGTACGAGCAGTACTTC
once,TRBJ1-6,TRBV5-1,-,CASSRTPSQGPNSPLHF,TGCGCCAGCAGCCGAACCCCGTCACAGGGTCCGAATTCACCCCTCCACTTT
-,TRBJ1-1,TRBV9,-,CASSAVLTDTEAFF,TGTGCCAGCAGCGCCGTGCTGACAGACACTGAAGCTTTCTTT
once,TRBJ2-7,TRBV5-8,-,CASSLGAPGEQYF,TGTGCCAGCAGCTTGGGAGCGCCGGGGGAGCAGTACTTC
once,TRBJ2-1,TRBV5-4,TRBD2,CASTPPGLRSDNEQFF,TGTGCCAGCACCCCTCCGGGACTAAGGAGTGACAATGAGCAGTTCTTC
-,TRBJ2-5,TRBV9,TRBD2,CASSLGGTTKETQYF,TGTGCCAGCAGCCTAGGCGGGACTACCAAAGAGACCCAGTACTTC
-,TRBJ1-2,TRBV7-6,-,CASSLVTGGGNGGYTF,TGTGCCAGCAGCTTAGTTACGGGGGGCGGGAACGGTGGCTACACCTTC
once,TRBJ2-1,TRBV4-2,TRBD2,CASSQGGPSGGNNEQFF,TGTGCCAGCAGCCAAGGGGGCCCTAGCGGGGGGAACAATGAGCAGTTCTTC
-,TRBJ1-1,TRBV5-1,TRBD1,CASSPRQGGEAFF,TGCGCCAGCAGCCCCCGACAGGGGGGTGAAGCTTTCTTT
-,TRBJ2-2,TRBV5-1,-,CASSLDLTGELFF,TGCGCCAGCAGCCTAGACTTAACCGGGGAGCTGTTTTTT
-,TRBJ1-1,TRBV5-1,TRBD1,CASSWGDRAMNTEAFF,TGCGCCAGCAGCTGGGGTGACAGGGCGATGAACACTGAAGCTTTCTTT
-,TRBJ2-1,TRBV5-1,-,CASSFVGGAANEQFF,TGCGCCAGCAGCTTCGTTGGGGGGGCGGCCAATGAGCAGTTCTTC
few,TRBJ2-7,TRBV6-1,-,CASSEVGGGNTYEQYF,TGTGCCAGCAGTGAAGTTGGCGGGGGCAACACCTACGAGCAGTACTTC
-,TRBJ2-1,TRBV7-2,TRBD2,CASSLAGGPGNEQFF,TGTGCCAGCAGCTTGGCGGGGGGCCCAGGCAATGAGCAGTTCTTC
-,TRBJ2-2,TRBV5-4,-,CASSSAGSGELFF,TGTGCCAGCAGCTCCGCCGGGTCCGGGGAGCTGTTTTTT
-,TRBJ2-3,TRBV4-1,TRBD2,CASSQDRWRGGSTDTQYF,TGCGCCAGCAGCCAAGACCGGTGGCGGGGGGGGAGCACAGATACGCAGTATTTT
-,TRBJ2-6,TRBV4-2,-,CASSQDLVGVSSGANVLTF,TGTGCCAGCAGCCAAGATCTTGTAGGGGTTAGCTCTGGGGCCAACGTCCTGACTTTC
-,TRBJ1-5,TRBV2,-,CASRLGTTPYSNQPQHF,TGTGCCAGCAGGCTAGGGACAACTCCGTATAGCAATCAGCCCCAGCATTTT
-,TRBJ2-3,TRBV14,TRBD1,CASTAGTGPTDTQYF,TGTGCCAGCACCGCGGGGACAGGCCCCACAGATACGCAGTATTTT
once,TRBJ1-3,TRBV28,TRBD1,CASSYNKQPGTGGGNTIYF,TGTGCCAGCAGTTACAACAAACAACCCGGGACAGGGGGTGGAAACACCATATATTTT
once,TRBJ2-2,TRBV5-1,-,CASSYTGSGELFF,TGCGCCAGCAGCTACACAGGGTCCGGGGAGCTGTTTTTT
-,TRBJ1-5,TRBV7-8,-,CASSLAGRRGGDQPQHF,TGTGCCAGCAGCTTAGCGGGCCGGCGGGGTGGCGATCAGCCCCAGCATTTT
-,TRBJ1-3,TRBV7-3,-,CASTPTGPGNTIYF,TGTGCCAGCACCCCGACAGGTCCTGGAAACACCATATATTTT
-,TRBJ1-1,TRBV2,-,CASSEGDGWGPEAFF,TGCGCCAGCAGTGAGGGGGACGGATGGGGGCCTGAAGCTTTCTTT
-,TRBJ2-2,TRBV5-8,-,CASSSWDKTNTGELFF,TGTGCCAGCAGCTCTTGGGACAAGACGAACACCGGGGAGCTGTTTTTT
-,TRBJ2-7,TRBV7-5,-,CARSLVYSYEQYF,TGTGCCAGAAGCTTGGTCTACTCCTACGAGCAGTACTTC
-,TRBJ1-5,TRBV10-3,-,CAISGRDSNQPQHF,TGTGCCATCAGTGGGAGAGATAGCAATCAGCCCCAGCATTTT
-,TRBJ2-7,TRBV6-1,TRBD1,CASSAGTGGSYEQYF,TGTGCCAGCAGCGCCGGGACAGGGGGCTCCTACGAGCAGTACTTC
few,TRBJ1-2,TRBV29-1,TRBD1,CSVQQGVKDYGYTF,TGCAGCGTGCAACAGGGGGTAAAGGACTATGGCTACACCTTC
-,TRBJ1-4,TRBV19,TRBD1,CASSRGTATNEKLFF,TGTGCCAGTAGTAGGGGGACAGCAACTAATGAAAAACTGTTTTTT
-,TRBJ2-1,TRBV19,TRBD1,CASSRDRERYNEQFF,TGTGCCAGTAGTAGGGACAGGGAAAGATACAATGAGCAGTTCTTC
once,TRBJ1-1,TRBV5-1,-,CASSPRQTNTEAFF,TGCGCCAGCAGCCCCAGACAGACGAACACTGAAGCTTTCTTT
-,TRBJ1-2,TRBV12-5,-,CASGLADRINYGYTF,TGTGCTAGTGGTTTGGCCGACAGGATTAACTATGGCTACACCTTC
-,TRBJ2-5,TRBV19,TRBD1,CASSGQGTETQYF,TGTGCCAGTAGTGGACAGGGGACGGAGACCCAGTACTTC
-,TRBJ2-3,TRBV5-4,TRBD2,CASSLSRSSGASDTQYF,TGTGCCAGCAGCTTGAGTCGGTCTAGCGGGGCTTCGGATACGCAGTATTTT
-,TRBJ2-5,TRBV6-5,-,CASSQGLGETQYF,TGTGCCAGCAGCCAGGGGCTTGGAGAGACCCAGTACTTC
few,TRBJ2-7,TRBV11-2,TRBD2,CASSPTREKQYF,TGTGCCAGCAGCCCCACGCGGGAGAAGCAGTACTTC